The text below deals with one T cell receptor beta chain. Sequenced by immunoSEQ multiplex PCR; TCRdb stores in-frame clones only, minus some. The data hold some 200,000 clones, with about 89% observed a single time. Trimming removed 4 bases at V and 0 bases at J, with 11 bases between. Germline loops: CDR1 SGHNT, CDR2 YYREEE (reference sequence). The CDR3 has 14 residues. The data derive from a study of T cell responses to AZD1222 COVID-19 vaccine. The rearrangement uses TRBV5-4 and TRBJ2-7; D is unresolved. The sequenced sample was peripheral blood, obtained 28 days after the second AZD1222 dose. The sequence derives from an adult who received the AZD1222 COVID-19 vaccine. The CDR3: CASSLDPYSYEQYF. Written as DNA, the CDR3 is TGTGCCAGCAGCCTAGACCCTTACTCCTACGAGCAGTACTTC.